Listed below are T cell receptor beta chains from one sample, sequenced in a study of post-analysis software for immune sequencing data. TCRdb processed the PCR reads anew with MiXCR; each CDR3 protein has one entry. The sample holds some 800,000 distinct CDR3 sequences, 46% seen once. Sequences were obtained from blood. The receptors derive from a girl aged 10 to 17 with multiple sclerosis. CDR3s include the opening cysteine and the closing phenylalanine or tryptophan. Each record gives: J gene, clone size, V gene, D gene, CDR3 protein, CDR3 DNA. A D gene is named only where the DNA matches it firmly. Size values are once, few and many counts, or a class for expanded clones, and some rows have none.

TRBJ1-1 few TRBV7-3 NA CASSSAPNTEAFF TGTGCCAGCAGCTCCGCTCCGAACACTGAAGCTTTCTTT
TRBJ1-2 once TRBV2 NA CASSAGTNYGYTF TGTGCCAGCAGTGCTGGCACTAACTATGGCTACACCTTC
TRBJ2-7 many TRBV27 TRBD2 CASSPRTSGYEQYF TGTGCCAGCTCACCCCGGACTAGCGGCTACGAGCAGTACTTC
TRBJ2-3 NA TRBV29-1 TRBD2 CSGLLAEATDTQYF TGCAGCGGATTACTAGCGGAAGCCACAGATACGCAGTATTTT
TRBJ1-4 NA TRBV29-1 NA CSARTATNEKLFF TGCAGCGCCCGAACAGCAACTAATGAAAAACTGTTTTTT
TRBJ2-7 few TRBV20-1 NA CSTRNLYEQYF TGCAGTACTCGGAACCTTTACGAGCAGTACTTC
TRBJ2-7 NA TRBV10-3 TRBD2 CAITIGTNNEQYF TGTGCCATCACCATAGGGACTAACAATGAGCAGTACTTC
TRBJ2-1 NA TRBV4-3 NA CASSQDRQAAHNEQFF TGCGCCAGCAGCCAAGATCGGCAGGCCGCCCACAATGAGCAGTTCTTC
TRBJ2-1 NA TRBV20-1 NA CSARVPLSYNEQFF TGCAGTGCTAGAGTTCCACTCTCTTACAATGAGCAGTTCTTC
TRBJ2-7 NA TRBV28 TRBD2 CASSLPPDDSGISYEQYF TGTGCCAGCAGTTTACCCCCTGACGATAGCGGGATCTCCTACGAGCAGTACTTC
TRBJ1-2 few TRBV6-6 TRBD1 CASTGTGLSLNYGYTF TGTGCCAGCACCGGGACAGGGCTATCCCTTAACTATGGCTACACCTTC
TRBJ2-3 few TRBV14 TRBD2 CASSLMTSGLIDTQYF TGTGCCAGCAGCCTGATGACTAGCGGACTCATTGATACGCAGTATTTT
TRBJ2-5 NA TRBV7-9 TRBD1 CASSPRDRGWQETQYF TGTGCCAGCAGCCCCCGGGACAGGGGGTGGCAAGAGACCCAGTACTTC
TRBJ2-3 once TRBV7-9 NA CASSLISFETADTQYF TGTGCCAGCAGCTTAATAAGTTTTGAGACGGCTGATACGCAGTATTTT
TRBJ1-2 NA TRBV5-1 NA CASSLTTVGYGYTF TGCGCCAGCAGTTTAACGACTGTTGGCTATGGCTACACCTTC
TRBJ2-1 few TRBV12-3/TRBV12-4 NA CASSGGAPNEQFF TGTGCCAGCAGCGGTGGAGCGCCCAATGAGCAGTTCTTC
TRBJ2-1 NA TRBV20-1 TRBD1 CSATQGSSEQFF TGCAGTGCGACACAGGGGAGTAGTGAGCAGTTCTTC